Sequencing of this T cell receptor (beta chain) was carried out in a study of spatial heterogeneity in lung cancer. Overall study context: More beta-chain than alpha-chain sequences were consistently detected. General study findings and limits: Tumor TCRs that were ubiquitous and expanded showed up in blood more at resection than follow-up.

Time point specified: sample taken at primary tumor resection. Whole RNA, which was extracted from tumor, nontumor lung tissue or frozen PBMC, was sequenced without any cell sorting. This CDR3 region has 14 residues. The J segment lost 4 bases and the V segment lost 5 bases, leaving 3 bases of the junction unmatched. CDR1 is SGHAT, CDR2 FQNNGV, per germline. Individual TCR cDNA molecules each bore their own unique molecular identifier. MiXCR, applied by TCRdb to the 5' RACE reads, yields one record per CDR3 protein. The sample consists of 55,000 to 75,000 distinct CDR3 sequences, approximately 8.9% of them appearing once. As concerns this clonotype: Its antigen is not identified.

This clonotype was sampled from a female donor with early-stage non-small cell lung cancer. This rearrangement joins TRBV11-2 to TRBJ2-3, with 10 nucleotides matching TRBD1. The sample consisted of PBMCs, taken at surgery. The CDR3 nucleotides read TGTGCCAGCAGCCCGGACAGGGGGTCAGATACGCAGTATTTT. It yields the protein CASSPDRGSDTQYF.